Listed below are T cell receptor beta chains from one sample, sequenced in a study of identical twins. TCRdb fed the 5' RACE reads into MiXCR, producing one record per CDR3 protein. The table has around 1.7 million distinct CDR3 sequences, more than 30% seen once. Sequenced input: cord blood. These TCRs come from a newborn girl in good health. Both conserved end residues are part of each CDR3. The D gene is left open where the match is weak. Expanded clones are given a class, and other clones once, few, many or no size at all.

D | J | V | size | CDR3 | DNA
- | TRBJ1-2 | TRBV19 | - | CASSRGTPNYGYTF | TGTGCCAGTAGCCGCGGGACACCCAACTATGGCTACACCTTC
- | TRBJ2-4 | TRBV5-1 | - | CASSQFEGNIQYF | TGCGCCAGCAGCCAGTTTGAGGGAAACATTCAGTACTTC
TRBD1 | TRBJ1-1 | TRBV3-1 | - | CASSQRDRDTEAFF | TGTGCCAGCAGCCAACGGGACAGGGACACTGAAGCTTTCTTT
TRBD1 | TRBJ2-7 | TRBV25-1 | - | CASSDPGQGILSAYEQYF | TGTGCCAGCAGTGATCCGGGACAGGGTATTTTATCGGCCTACGAGCAGTACTTC
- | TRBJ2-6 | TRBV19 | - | CASSNGQTLSGANVLTF | TGTGCCAGTAGTAATGGACAGACTCTCTCTGGGGCCAACGTCCTGACTTTC
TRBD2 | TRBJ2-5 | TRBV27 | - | CASSLAGGIYNEQYF | TGTGCCAGCAGTTTAGCGGGAGGAATCTACAATGAGCAGTACTTC
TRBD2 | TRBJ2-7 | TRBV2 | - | CASRPTSGGAYEQYF | TGTGCCAGCAGGCCCACTAGCGGGGGGGCCTACGAGCAGTACTTC
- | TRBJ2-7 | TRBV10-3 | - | CAISEDNSYEQYF | TGTGCCATCAGTGAGGACAACTCCTACGAGCAGTACTTC
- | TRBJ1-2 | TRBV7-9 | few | CASSLESTNYGYTF | TGTGCCAGCAGCTTAGAGTCGACAAACTATGGCTACACCTTC
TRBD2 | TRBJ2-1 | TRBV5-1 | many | CASSSLLAHEQFF | TGCGCCAGCAGCTCGTTACTAGCGCATGAGCAGTTCTTC
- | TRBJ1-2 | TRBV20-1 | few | CSARIKGAYGYTF | TGCAGTGCTAGAATTAAGGGTGCCTATGGCTACACCTTC
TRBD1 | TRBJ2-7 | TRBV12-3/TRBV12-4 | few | CASTSTGHEQYF | TGTGCCAGCACCTCGACAGGGCACGAGCAGTACTTC
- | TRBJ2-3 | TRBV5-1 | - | CASSLRPPTTDTQYF | TGCGCCAGCAGCTTGCGTCCACCCACCACAGATACGCAGTATTTT
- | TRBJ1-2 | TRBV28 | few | CASCLGLYGYTF | TGTGCCAGCTGTTTAGGGCTCTATGGCTACACCTTC
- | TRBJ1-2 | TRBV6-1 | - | CASSEGWENYGYTF | TGTGCCAGCAGTGAAGGGTGGGAAAACTATGGCTACACCTTC
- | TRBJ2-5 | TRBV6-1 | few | CASNDETQYF | TGTGCCAGCAATGACGAGACCCAGTACTTC
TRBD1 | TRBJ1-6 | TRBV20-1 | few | CSARYRGSPLHF | TGCAGTGCTAGGTACAGGGGCTCACCCCTCCACTTT
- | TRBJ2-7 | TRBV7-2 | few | CASSPQLPYEQYF | TGTGCCAGCAGCCCCCAGCTACCCTACGAGCAGTACTTC
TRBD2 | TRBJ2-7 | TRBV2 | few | CASSEATSGEQYF | TGTGCCAGCAGTGAAGCGACTAGCGGGGAGCAGTACTTC
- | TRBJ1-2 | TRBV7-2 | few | CASSLARQGLYGYTF | TGTGCCAGCAGCTTAGCACGGCAGGGTCTCTATGGCTACACCTTC
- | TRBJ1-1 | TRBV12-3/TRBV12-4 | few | CASRTDRGEAFF | TGTGCCAGCAGAACCGACCGTGGTGAAGCTTTCTTT
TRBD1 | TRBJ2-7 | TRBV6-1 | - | CASSGDRGLYEQYF | TGTGCCAGCAGTGGGGACAGGGGACTCTACGAGCAGTACTTC
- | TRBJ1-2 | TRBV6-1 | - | CVSTSDRYYGYTF | TGTGTCAGCACCTCTGACCGTTACTATGGCTACACCTTC
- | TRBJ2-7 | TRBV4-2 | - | CASSQVGYNEQYF | TGCGCCAGCAGCCAAGTGGGGTACAATGAGCAGTACTTC
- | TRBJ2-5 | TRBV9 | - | CASSVEGLGQETQYF | TGTGCCAGCAGCGTAGAGGGTTTGGGGCAAGAGACCCAGTACTTC
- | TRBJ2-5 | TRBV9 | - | CASSVVTGREETQYF | TGTGCCAGCAGCGTAGTAACAGGGCGAGAGGAGACCCAGTACTTC
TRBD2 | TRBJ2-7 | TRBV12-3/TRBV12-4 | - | CASSIRRGVPYEQYF | TGTGCCAGCAGTATTAGACGGGGGGTCCCCTACGAGCAGTACTTC
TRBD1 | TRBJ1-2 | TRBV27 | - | CASSLLGQGDGYTF | TGTGCCAGCAGTTTATTGGGACAGGGGGACGGCTACACCTTC
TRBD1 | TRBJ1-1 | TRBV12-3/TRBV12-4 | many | CASSFGTVNTEAFF | TGTGCCAGCAGTTTTGGGACAGTGAACACTGAAGCTTTCTTT
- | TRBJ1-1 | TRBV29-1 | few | CSAPGHSNTEAFF | TGCAGCGCCCCGGGACATTCGAACACTGAAGCTTTCTTT
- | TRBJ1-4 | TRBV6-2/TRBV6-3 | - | CASTRRGREKLFF | TGTGCCAGCACCAGACGGGGGCGCGAAAAACTGTTTTTT
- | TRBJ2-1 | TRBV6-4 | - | CASSRTTPRDEQFF | TGTGCCAGCAGCAGGACTACGCCGCGGGATGAGCAGTTCTTC
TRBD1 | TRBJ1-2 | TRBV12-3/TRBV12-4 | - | CASVTQGASYGYTF | TGTGCCAGTGTCACCCAGGGGGCTTCCTATGGCTACACCTTC
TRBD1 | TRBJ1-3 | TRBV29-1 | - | CSVANRGSGNTIYF | TGCAGCGTTGCCAACAGGGGCTCTGGAAACACCATATATTTT
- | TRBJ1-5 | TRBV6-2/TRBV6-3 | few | CASRRLQGPTWNQPQHF | TGTGCCAGCAGGAGACTACAGGGACCGACCTGGAATCAGCCCCAGCATTTT
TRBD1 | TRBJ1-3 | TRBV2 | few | CASTSRGKRGDTIYF | TGTGCCAGCACCTCCAGGGGGAAACGAGGGGACACCATATATTTT
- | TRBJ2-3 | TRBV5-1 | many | CASSSLRATTGTDTQYF | TGCGCCAGCAGCTCCCTCCGCGCGACAACGGGCACAGATACGCAGTATTTT
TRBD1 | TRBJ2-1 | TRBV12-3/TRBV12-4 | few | CASSPRDRGLDEQFF | TGTGCCAGCAGTCCCCGGGACAGGGGGCTCGATGAGCAGTTCTTC
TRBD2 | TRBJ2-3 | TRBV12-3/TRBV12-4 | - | CASSSHSGRVDTQYF | TGTGCCAGCAGTTCACATAGCGGGAGAGTTGATACGCAGTATTTT
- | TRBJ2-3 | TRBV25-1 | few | CASSDAGDTQYF | TGTGCCAGCAGTGACGCGGGAGATACGCAGTATTTT
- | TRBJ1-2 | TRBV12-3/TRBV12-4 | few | CASSLWVGGSGYGYTF | TGTGCCAGCAGTTTGTGGGTTGGGGGAAGCGGCTATGGCTACACCTTC
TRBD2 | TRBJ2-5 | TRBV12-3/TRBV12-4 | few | CASSLGLAGPQGAQYF | TGTGCCAGCAGTTTAGGACTAGCGGGGCCTCAAGGAGCCCAGTACTTC
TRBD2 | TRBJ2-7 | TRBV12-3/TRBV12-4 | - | CASGLGPGSYEQYF | TGTGCCAGCGGACTAGGACCGGGGTCCTACGAGCAGTACTTC
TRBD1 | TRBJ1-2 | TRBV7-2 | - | CASSRDRGKTYGYTF | TGTGCCAGCAGCCGAGACAGGGGGAAGACCTATGGCTACACCTTC
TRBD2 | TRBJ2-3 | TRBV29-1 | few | CSVRALAGGRTDTQYF | TGCAGCGTTCGAGCATTAGCGGGAGGCCGCACAGATACGCAGTATTTT